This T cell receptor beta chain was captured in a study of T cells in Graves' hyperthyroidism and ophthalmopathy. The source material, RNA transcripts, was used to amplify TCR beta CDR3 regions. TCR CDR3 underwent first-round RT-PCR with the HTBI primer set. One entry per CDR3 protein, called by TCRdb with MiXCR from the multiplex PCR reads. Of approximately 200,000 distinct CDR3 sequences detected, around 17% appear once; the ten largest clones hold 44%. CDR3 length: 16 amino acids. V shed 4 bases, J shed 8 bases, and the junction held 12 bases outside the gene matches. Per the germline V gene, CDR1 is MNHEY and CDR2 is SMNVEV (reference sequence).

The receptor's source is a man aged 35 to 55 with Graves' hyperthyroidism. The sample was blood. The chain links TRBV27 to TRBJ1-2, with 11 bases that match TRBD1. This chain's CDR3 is CASSSLFGTGGDGYTF. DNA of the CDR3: TGTGCCAGCAGTTCCCTTTTTGGGACAGGGGGTGACGGCTACACCTTC.